This TCR beta chain comes out of a study of blood T cells in healthy people across ages. The CDR3 runs 14 residues. Trimming shortened V by 1 base and J by 6 bases, and 12 bases separated the two germline ends. From germline, CDR1 is SGDLS and CDR2 YYNGEE. This clonotype showed up just a few times. Primed by a sample-barcoded 5' primer and a J-beta primer mix, a second PCR proceeded for 7 to 11 cycles. TCRdb called the 5' RACE reads again in MiXCR, with one record for every CDR3 protein. There are roughly 790,000 distinct CDR3 sequences in the sample; 43% occur only once, and 20% to 25% lies in the top ten.

The V and J genes are TRBV9 and TRBJ2-3, with D perhaps TRBD1 (6 bases). The sequence came from a woman aged 55-75 years in good health. The sample taken for sequencing was blood. The CDR3 region is CASSVNRAADTQYF. Written as DNA, the CDR3 is TGTGCCAGCAGCGTAAACAGGGCGGCGGATACGCAGTATTTT.